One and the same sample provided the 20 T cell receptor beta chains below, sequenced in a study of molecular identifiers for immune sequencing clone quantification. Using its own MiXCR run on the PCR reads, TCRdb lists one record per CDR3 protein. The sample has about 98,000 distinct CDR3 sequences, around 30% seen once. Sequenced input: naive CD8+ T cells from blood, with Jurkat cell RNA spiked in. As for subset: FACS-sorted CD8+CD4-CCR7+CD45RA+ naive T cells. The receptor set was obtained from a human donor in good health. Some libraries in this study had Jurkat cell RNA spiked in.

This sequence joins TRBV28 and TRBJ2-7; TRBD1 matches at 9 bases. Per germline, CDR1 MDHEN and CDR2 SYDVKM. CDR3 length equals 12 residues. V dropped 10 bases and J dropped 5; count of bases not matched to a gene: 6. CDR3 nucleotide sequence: TGTGCCATTTGGGACAGGGCCGACGAGCAGTACTTC. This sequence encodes CAIWDRADEQYF.

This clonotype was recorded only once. CDR3 sequence reads: CASSLGLGRYYEQYF. The CDR3 DNA is TGTGCCAGCAGTTTAGGTTTGGGACGCTACTACGAGCAGTACTTC. The chain links TRBV27 to TRBJ2-7, with D tentatively TRBD1 or TRBD2 (5 bases each). The CDR3 contains 15 residues. The germline gives CDR1 MNHEY, CDR2 SMNVEV (reference sequence). V was shortened by 2 bases and J by 3 bases, with 14 bases between the two germline ends.

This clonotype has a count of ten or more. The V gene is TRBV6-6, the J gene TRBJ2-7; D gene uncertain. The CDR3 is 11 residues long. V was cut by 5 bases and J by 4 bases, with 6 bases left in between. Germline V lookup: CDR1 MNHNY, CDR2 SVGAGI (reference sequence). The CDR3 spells CASSQRYEQYF. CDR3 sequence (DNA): TGTGCCAGCAGTCAGAGATACGAGCAGTACTTC.

The CDR3 DNA reads as TGTGCCAGCAGCTTATTTCCGGGACCGACGGGCTACACCTTC. It is translated as CASSLFPGPTGYTF. This sequence joins TRBV7-9 and TRBJ1-2; D perhaps matches TRBD1 (5 bases). In germline, CDR1 is SEHNR, CDR2 FQNEAQ (reference sequence). V dropped 2 bases and J dropped 8 bases, with 15 bases sitting between them. The CDR3 contains 14 residues. Looking up the rest from reference TRBV7-9 and TRBJ1-2 gives the full variable domain: DTGVSQNPRHKITKRGQNVTFRCDPISEHNRLYWYRQTLGQGPEFLTYFQNEAQLEKSRLLSDRFSAERPKGSFSTLEIQRTEQGDSAMYLCASSLFPGPTGYTFGSGTRLTVV.

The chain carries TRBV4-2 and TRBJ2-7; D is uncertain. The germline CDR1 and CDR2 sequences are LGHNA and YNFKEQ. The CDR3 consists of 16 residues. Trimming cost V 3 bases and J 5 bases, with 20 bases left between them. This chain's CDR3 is CASSQLPMSGHNEQYF. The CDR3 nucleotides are TGTGCCAGCAGCCAGCTCCCAATGTCTGGGCACAACGAGCAGTACTTC.

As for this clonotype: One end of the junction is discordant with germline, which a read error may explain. CDR3 loop: CASSSLQGSRHEKLYF. The CDR3 region has the DNA TGTGCCAGCAGCTCGCTACAGGGCAGTCGACATGAAAAACTGTATTTT. This chain connects TRBV12-3 or TRBV12-4 to TRBJ1-4; tentative D call: TRBD1 (6 bases). The CDR3 is 16 amino acids.

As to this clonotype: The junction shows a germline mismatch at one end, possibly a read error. CDR3 sequence (DNA): TGTGCCAGCAGCGACTACAATGAGCAGTCCTTC. It translates to CASSDYNEQSF. The chain joins TRBV28 to TRBJ2-1; possibly TRBD2 for D (5 bases). Germline V CDR1 and CDR2: MDHEN, SYDVKM. The CDR3 is made up of 11 amino acids.

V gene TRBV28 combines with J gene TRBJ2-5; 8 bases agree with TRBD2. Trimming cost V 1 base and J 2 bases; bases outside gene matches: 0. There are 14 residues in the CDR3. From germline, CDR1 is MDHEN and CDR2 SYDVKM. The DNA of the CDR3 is TGTGCCAGCAGTTTATCGGGGGGGCAAGAGACCCAGTACTTC. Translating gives CASSLSGGQETQYF.

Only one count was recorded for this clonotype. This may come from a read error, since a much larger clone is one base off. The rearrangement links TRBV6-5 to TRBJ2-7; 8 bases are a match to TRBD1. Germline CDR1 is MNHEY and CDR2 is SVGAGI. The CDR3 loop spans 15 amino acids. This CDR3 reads CASSYSPRGQGEQDF. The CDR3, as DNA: TGTGCCAGCAGTTACTCTCCCAGGGGGCAAGGGGAGCAGGACTTC.

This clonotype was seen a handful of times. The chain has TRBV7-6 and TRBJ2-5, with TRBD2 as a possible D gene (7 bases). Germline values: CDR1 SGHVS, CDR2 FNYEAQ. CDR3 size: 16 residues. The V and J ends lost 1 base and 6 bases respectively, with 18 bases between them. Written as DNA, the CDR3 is TGTGCCAGCAGCTTAGACTGGGGAGGGCAGGGGCAGACCCAGTACTTC. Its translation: CASSLDWGGQGQTQYF.

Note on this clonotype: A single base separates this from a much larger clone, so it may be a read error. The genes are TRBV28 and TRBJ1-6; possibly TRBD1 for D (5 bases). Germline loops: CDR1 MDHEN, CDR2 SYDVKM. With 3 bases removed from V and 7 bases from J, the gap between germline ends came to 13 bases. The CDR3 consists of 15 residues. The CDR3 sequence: CASSFLGVDNSPLHF. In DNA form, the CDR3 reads TGTGCCAGCAGTTTTCTAGGGGTTGACAATTCACCCCTCCACTTT.

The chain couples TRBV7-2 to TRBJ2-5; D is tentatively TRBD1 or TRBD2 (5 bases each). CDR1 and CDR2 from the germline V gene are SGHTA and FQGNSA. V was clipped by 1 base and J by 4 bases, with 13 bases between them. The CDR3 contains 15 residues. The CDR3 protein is CASSLGVGGGETQYF. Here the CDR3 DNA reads TGTGCCAGCAGCTTAGGTGTAGGTGGGGGAGAGACCCAGTACTTC. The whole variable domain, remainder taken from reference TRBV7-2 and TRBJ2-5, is GAGVSQSPSNKVTEKGKDVELRCDPISGHTALYWYRQSLGQGLEFLIYFQGNSAPDKSGLPSDRFSAERTGGSVSTLTIQRTQQEDSAVYLCASSLGVGGGETQYFGPGTRLLVL.

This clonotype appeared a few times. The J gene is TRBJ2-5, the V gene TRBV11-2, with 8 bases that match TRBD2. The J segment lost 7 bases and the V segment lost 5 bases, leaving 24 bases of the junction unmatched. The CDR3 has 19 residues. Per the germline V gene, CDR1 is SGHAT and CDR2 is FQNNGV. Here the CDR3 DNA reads TGTGCCAGCAGCGCCATCCGAACCCGACAGGTTCTGCGGGGGGTGACCCAGTACTTC. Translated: CASSAIRTRQVLRGVTQYF.

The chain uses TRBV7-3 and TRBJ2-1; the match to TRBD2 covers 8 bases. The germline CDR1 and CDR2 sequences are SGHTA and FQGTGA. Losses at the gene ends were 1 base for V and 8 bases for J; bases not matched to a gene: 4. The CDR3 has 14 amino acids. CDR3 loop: CASSLIGLAHEQFF. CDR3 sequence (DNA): TGTGCCAGCAGCTTAATAGGACTAGCACATGAGCAGTTCTTC.

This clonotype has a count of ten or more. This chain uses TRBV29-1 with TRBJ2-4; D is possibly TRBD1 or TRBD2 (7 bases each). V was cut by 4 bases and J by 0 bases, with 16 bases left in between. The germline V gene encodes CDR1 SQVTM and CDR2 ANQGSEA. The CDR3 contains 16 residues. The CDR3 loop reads CSVARGRGLAKNIQYF. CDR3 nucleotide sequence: TGCAGCGTTGCGAGAGGGAGGGGGCTAGCCAAAAACATTCAGTACTTC.

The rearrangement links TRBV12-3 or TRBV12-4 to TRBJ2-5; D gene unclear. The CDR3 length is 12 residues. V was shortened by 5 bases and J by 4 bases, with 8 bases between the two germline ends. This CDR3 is CASSITVETQYF. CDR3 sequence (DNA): TGTGCCAGCAGTATAACGGTAGAGACCCAGTACTTC.

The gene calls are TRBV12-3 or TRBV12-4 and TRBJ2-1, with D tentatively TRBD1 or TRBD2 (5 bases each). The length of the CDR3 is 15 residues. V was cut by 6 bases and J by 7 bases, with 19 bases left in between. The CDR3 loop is CASRSSGTKPNEQFF. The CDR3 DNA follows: TGTGCCAGCAGAAGCTCCGGGACCAAACCTAATGAGCAGTTCTTC.

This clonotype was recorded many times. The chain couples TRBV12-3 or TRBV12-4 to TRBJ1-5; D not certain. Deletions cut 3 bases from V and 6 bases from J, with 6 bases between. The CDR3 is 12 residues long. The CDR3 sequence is CASSFWAQPQHF. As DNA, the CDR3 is TGTGCCAGCAGTTTTTGGGCTCAGCCCCAGCATTTT.

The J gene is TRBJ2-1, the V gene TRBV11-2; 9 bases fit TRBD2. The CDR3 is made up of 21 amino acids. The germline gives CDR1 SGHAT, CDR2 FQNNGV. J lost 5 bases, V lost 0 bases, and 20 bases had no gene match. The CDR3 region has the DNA TGTGCCAGCAGCTTAGAGCCCAACCTTAGCGGGAGACCCCCCACCAACAATGAGCAGTTCTTC. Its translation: CASSLEPNLSGRPPTNNEQFF.

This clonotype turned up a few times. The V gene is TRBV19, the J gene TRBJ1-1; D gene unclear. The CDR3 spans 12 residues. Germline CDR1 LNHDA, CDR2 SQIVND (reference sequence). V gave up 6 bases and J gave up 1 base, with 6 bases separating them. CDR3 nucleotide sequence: TGTGCCAGTAGATGGGGGAACACTGAAGCTTTCTTT. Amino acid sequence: CASRWGNTEAFF.